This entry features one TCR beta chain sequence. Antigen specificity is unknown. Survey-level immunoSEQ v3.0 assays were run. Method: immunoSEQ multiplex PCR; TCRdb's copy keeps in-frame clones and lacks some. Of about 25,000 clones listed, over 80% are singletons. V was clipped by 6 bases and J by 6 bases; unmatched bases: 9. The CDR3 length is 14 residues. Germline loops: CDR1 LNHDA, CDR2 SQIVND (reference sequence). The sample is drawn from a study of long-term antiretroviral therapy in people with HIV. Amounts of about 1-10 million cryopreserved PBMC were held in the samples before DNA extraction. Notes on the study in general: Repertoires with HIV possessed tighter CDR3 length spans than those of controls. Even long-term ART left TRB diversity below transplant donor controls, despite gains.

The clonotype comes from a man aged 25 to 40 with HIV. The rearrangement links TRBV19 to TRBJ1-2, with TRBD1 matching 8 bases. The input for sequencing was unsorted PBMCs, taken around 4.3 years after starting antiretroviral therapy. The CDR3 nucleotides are TGTGCCAGTAGATGGGACAGGCCACCTCATGGCTACACCTTC. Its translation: CASRWDRPPHGYTF.